A selection of T cell receptor beta chains follows, all from one sample in a study of T cell responses to AZD1222 COVID-19 vaccine. Some clones are missing from TCRdb's copy, which holds only in-frame ones; the method was immunoSEQ multiplex PCR. The sample comprises some 130,000 clones, around 90% of which are singletons, and approximately 3.4% rests with the top ten. The sample was peripheral blood, taken on day 0 of AZD1222 vaccination. These receptor sequences come from an adult in good health. Each CDR3 is given with its conserved first and last residue. Fields, in order: V gene, J gene, clone size, D gene, CDR3 protein, CDR3 DNA. The D gene is left open where the match is weak. The size field is filled for only some rows; it gives once, few, many or a size class.

V: TRBV20-1; J: TRBJ2-1; size: .; D: .; CDR3: CSASLSGPTYNEQFF; DNA: TGCAGTGCTAGTCTTAGCGGTCCGACCTACAATGAGCAGTTCTTC
V: TRBV6-5; J: TRBJ2-7; size: .; D: .; CDR3: CASSYTRGVVEQYF; DNA: TGTGCCAGCAGTTACACCAGGGGAGTAGTCGAGCAGTACTTC
V: TRBV9; J: TRBJ2-5; size: .; D: .; CDR3: CASSVDAVRQETQYF; DNA: TGTGCCAGCAGCGTAGACGCGGTAAGACAAGAGACCCAGTACTTC
V: TRBV18; J: TRBJ1-1; size: .; D: .; CDR3: CASSPPLGTNTEAFF; DNA: TGTGCCAGCTCACCACCGTTAGGGACGAACACTGAAGCTTTCTTT
V: TRBV5-1; J: TRBJ1-2; size: .; D: .; CDR3: CASSLGGYGYTF; DNA: TGCGCCAGCAGCTTGGGGGGATATGGCTACACCTTC
V: TRBV6-5; J: TRBJ1-4; size: .; D: TRBD1; CDR3: CASSYSDRAPVKLFF; DNA: TGTGCCAGCAGTTACTCGGACAGGGCCCCAGTAAAACTGTTTTTT
V: TRBV5-1; J: TRBJ2-3; size: .; D: TRBD2; CDR3: CASSLGTSGISTDTQYF; DNA: TGCGCCAGCAGCTTGGGGACTAGCGGGATCTCCACAGATACGCAGTATTTT
V: TRBV3-1/TRBV3-2; J: TRBJ1-5; size: .; D: .; CDR3: CASSQDPSGVGQPQHF; DNA: TGTGCCAGCAGCCAAGACCCATCAGGGGTTGGACAGCCCCAGCATTTT
V: TRBV6-5; J: TRBJ2-1; size: .; D: .; CDR3: CASSFTALARDEQFF; DNA: TGTGCCAGCAGTTTTACAGCTTTGGCAAGGGATGAGCAGTTCTTC
V: TRBV9; J: TRBJ2-5; size: .; D: .; CDR3: CASSLRGGETQYF; DNA: TGTGCCAGCAGCCTCCGAGGCGGGGAGACCCAGTACTTC
V: TRBV19; J: TRBJ2-7; size: .; D: .; CDR3: CASSGRTEQYF; DNA: TGTGCCAGTAGTGGGAGGACCGAGCAGTACTTC
V: TRBV4-2; J: TRBJ1-1; size: .; D: TRBD1; CDR3: CASSQESQAPGQGELF; DNA: TGTGCCAGCAGCCAAGAATCCCAGGCCCCCGGACAGGGGGAATTGTTT
V: TRBV7-2; J: TRBJ2-1; size: few; D: .; CDR3: CASSLELATYNEQFF; DNA: TGTGCCAGCAGCTTAGAACTAGCAACCTACAATGAGCAGTTCTTC
V: TRBV4-1; J: TRBJ2-7; size: .; D: TRBD2; CDR3: CASSQVMTSGSPEQYF; DNA: TGCGCCAGCAGCCAGGTCATGACTAGCGGATCCCCGGAGCAGTACTTC
V: TRBV6-5; J: TRBJ2-7; size: few; D: TRBD1; CDR3: CASTPVRGTYEQYF; DNA: TGTGCCAGCACCCCGGTCAGGGGGACCTACGAGCAGTACTTC
V: TRBV7-8; J: TRBJ1-5; size: .; D: .; CDR3: CASSLKGGGTQHF; DNA: TGTGCCAGCAGCTTAAAGGGGGGCGGAACCCAGCATTTT
V: TRBV27; J: TRBJ1-1; size: .; D: TRBD1; CDR3: CASSADRATEAFF; DNA: TGTGCCAGCAGTGCCGACAGGGCCACTGAAGCTTTCTTT
V: TRBV5-1; J: TRBJ2-7; size: .; D: .; CDR3: CASSWDPLDEQYF; DNA: TGCGCCAGCAGTTGGGACCCCCTCGACGAGCAGTACTTC
V: TRBV4-2; J: TRBJ1-4; size: .; D: TRBD1; CDR3: CASSRGDREGEKLFF; DNA: TGTGCCAGCAGCCGAGGGGACAGGGAGGGCGAAAAACTGTTTTTT
V: TRBV9; J: TRBJ2-2; size: .; D: .; CDR3: CASSVDWGSGELFF; DNA: TGTGCCAGCAGCGTAGATTGGGGGTCCGGGGAGCTGTTTTTT
V: TRBV12-5; J: TRBJ1-5; size: .; D: .; CDR3: CASGLGTGNQPQHF; DNA: TGTGCTAGTGGTTTAGGGACGGGCAATCAGCCCCAGCATTTT
V: TRBV19; J: TRBJ1-4; size: .; D: .; CDR3: CASSNGGSSEKLFF; DNA: TGTGCCAGTAGTAACGGGGGGTCATCTGAAAAACTGTTTTTT
V: TRBV7-2; J: TRBJ1-3; size: .; D: .; CDR3: CASRPSGNTIYF; DNA: TGTGCCAGCAGACCCTCTGGAAACACCATATATTTT
V: TRBV10-2; J: TRBJ1-5; size: .; D: TRBD1; CDR3: CASTTRGGQGGNQPQHF; DNA: TGCGCCAGCACCACAAGGGGAGGACAGGGTGGCAATCAGCCCCAGCATTTT
V: TRBV20-1; J: TRBJ2-5; size: .; D: .; CDR3: CSASMRKETQYF; DNA: TGCAGTGCTAGTATGCGGAAAGAGACCCAGTACTTC
V: TRBV20-1; J: TRBJ1-5; size: .; D: .; CDR3: CSASVSLRASGHQPQHF; DNA: TGCAGTGCTAGTGTGTCCTTGCGGGCCTCCGGGCATCAGCCCCAGCATTTT
V: TRBV10-3; J: TRBJ1-4; size: .; D: .; CDR3: CAISASRDNEKLFF; DNA: TGTGCCATCAGTGCGAGTCGGGATAATGAAAAACTGTTTTTT
V: TRBV18; J: TRBJ1-2; size: .; D: TRBD1; CDR3: CASSPPLIILDRGVDGYTF; DNA: TGTGCCAGCTCACCACCCTTAATAATTCTGGACAGGGGGGTTGATGGCTACACCTTC
V: TRBV10-2; J: TRBJ1-1; size: .; D: TRBD1; CDR3: CASSNTHRGKNTEAFF; DNA: TGCGCCAGCAGTAATACTCACAGGGGGAAGAACACTGAAGCTTTCTTT
V: TRBV15; J: TRBJ1-2; size: .; D: TRBD1; CDR3: CATSSNRGTTYGYTF; DNA: TGTGCCACCAGCAGCAACAGGGGGACTACGTATGGCTACACCTTC
V: TRBV19; J: TRBJ1-1; size: .; D: .; CDR3: CASIEESGTEAFF; DNA: TGTGCCAGTATCGAGGAAAGCGGCACTGAAGCTTTCTTT
V: TRBV30; J: TRBJ2-5; size: .; D: .; CDR3: CAWSVAVQETQYF; DNA: TGTGCCTGGAGTGTTGCGGTGCAAGAGACCCAGTACTTC
V: TRBV29-1; J: TRBJ2-5; size: .; D: .; CDR3: CSVGWRGETQYF; DNA: TGCAGCGTTGGATGGAGGGGAGAGACCCAGTACTTC
V: TRBV24-1; J: TRBJ1-1; size: .; D: .; CDR3: CATSDLGGNTEAFF; DNA: TGTGCCACCAGTGATTTAGGCGGGAACACTGAAGCTTTCTTT
V: TRBV7-9; J: TRBJ1-1; size: .; D: .; CDR3: CASSSGQTNTEAFF; DNA: TGTGCCAGCAGCTCTGGACAGACCAACACTGAAGCTTTCTTT
V: TRBV10-3; J: TRBJ2-2; size: .; D: TRBD2; CDR3: CAISESEREEAGELFF; DNA: TGTGCCATCAGTGAGTCCGAGCGGGAGGAGGCCGGGGAGCTGTTTTTT
V: TRBV12-5; J: TRBJ1-3; size: .; D: TRBD1; CDR3: CASGVTTRGDGNTIYF; DNA: TGTGCTAGTGGTGTAACAACCAGGGGGGATGGAAACACCATATATTTT
V: TRBV27; J: TRBJ2-4; size: .; D: .; CDR3: CASMSKLGNKNIQYF; DNA: TGTGCCAGCATGTCTAAACTGGGGAATAAAAACATTCAGTACTTC
V: TRBV7-8; J: TRBJ2-3; size: once; D: .; CDR3: CASSSSPARFTDTQYF; DNA: TGTGCCAGCAGCTCCAGTCCGGCTCGCTTCACAGATACGCAGTATTTT
V: TRBV5-1; J: TRBJ1-1; size: .; D: TRBD1; CDR3: CASSSQGGETEAFF; DNA: TGCGCCAGCAGCTCCCAGGGGGGGGAAACTGAAGCTTTCTTT
V: TRBV6-5; J: TRBJ1-1; size: .; D: .; CDR3: CASMARAMNTEAFF; DNA: TGTGCCAGCATGGCACGGGCCATGAACACTGAAGCTTTCTTT
V: TRBV4-3; J: TRBJ1-4; size: .; D: .; CDR3: CASSQDHPINEKLFF; DNA: TGCGCCAGCAGCCAAGATCATCCCATCAATGAAAAACTGTTTTTT
V: TRBV6-5; J: TRBJ1-1; size: once; D: TRBD1; CDR3: CASSNYRGTEAFF; DNA: TGTGCCAGCAGCAATTACAGGGGAACTGAAGCTTTCTTT
V: TRBV10-3; J: TRBJ2-3; size: .; D: .; CDR3: CAISELLGEDTQYF; DNA: TGTGCCATCAGTGAGTTGCTAGGAGAAGATACGCAGTATTTT
V: TRBV6-1; J: TRBJ1-2; size: .; D: .; CDR3: CASSEAGGLGYGYTF; DNA: TGTGCCAGCAGTGAAGCGGGGGGGCTTGGCTATGGCTACACCTTC
V: TRBV3-1/TRBV3-2; J: TRBJ2-2; size: .; D: TRBD2; CDR3: CASSQLGAGVNTGELFF; DNA: TGTGCCAGCAGCCAACTGGGAGCGGGGGTGAACACCGGGGAGCTGTTTTTT
V: TRBV5-1; J: TRBJ2-1; size: once; D: .; CDR3: CASRGGVGNEQFF; DNA: TGCGCCAGCAGGGGGGGAGTCGGCAATGAGCAGTTCTTC
V: TRBV6-5; J: TRBJ2-5; size: .; D: .; CDR3: CASSFRVSETQYF; DNA: TGTGCCAGCAGTTTCAGGGTATCAGAGACCCAGTACTTC
V: TRBV27; J: TRBJ2-7; size: once; D: .; CDR3: CASSLSLGSEQYF; DNA: TGTGCCAGCAGTTTATCCCTCGGGTCCGAGCAGTACTTC
V: TRBV11-3; J: TRBJ2-4; size: once; D: TRBD1; CDR3: CASSSAGGNIQYF; DNA: TGTGCCAGCAGTTCGGCAGGGGGAAACATTCAGTACTTC
V: TRBV6-1; J: TRBJ2-2; size: .; D: .; CDR3: CASSEVGDTGELFF; DNA: TGTGCCAGCAGTGAAGTGGGGGACACCGGGGAGCTGTTTTTT
V: TRBV2; J: TRBJ1-6; size: once; D: .; CDR3: CASSEASPINSPLHF; DNA: TGTGCCAGCAGTGAAGCGTCTCCGATTAATTCACCCCTCCACTTT
V: TRBV10-3; J: TRBJ2-7; size: .; D: .; CDR3: CAISEGLAFSYEQYF; DNA: TGTGCCATCAGTGAGGGGCTAGCGTTCTCCTACGAGCAGTACTTC
V: TRBV5-4; J: TRBJ1-5; size: .; D: .; CDR3: CASSLAGGGQPQHF; DNA: TGTGCCAGCAGCTTGGCGGGGGGCGGTCAGCCCCAGCATTTT
V: TRBV5-4; J: TRBJ2-7; size: .; D: .; CDR3: CASSNRRTLVSEQYF; DNA: TGTGCCAGCAGCAATAGACGGACCCTGGTGAGCGAGCAGTACTTC
V: TRBV7-9; J: TRBJ1-2; size: .; D: TRBD1; CDR3: CASFSKRDQTGGGYGYTF; DNA: TGTGCCAGCTTCTCTAAGAGGGACCAGACAGGGGGCGGATATGGCTACACCTTC
V: TRBV30; J: TRBJ2-7; size: once; D: TRBD1; CDR3: CAWSAGTGAGYEQYF; DNA: TGTGCCTGGAGCGCCGGGACAGGGGCAGGTTACGAGCAGTACTTC